This entry lists 16 T cell receptor beta chains sequenced from one sample in a study of blood T cells in healthy people across ages. Primed by a sample-barcoded 5' primer and a J-beta primer mix, a second PCR proceeded for roughly 6 to 12 cycles. TCRdb ran MiXCR on the 5' RACE reads and lists one entry per CDR3 protein. The table shows roughly 860,000 distinct CDR3 sequences, with 55% to 65% occurring only once. Sequencing input: blood. The source is a man under 40 in good health.

This chain links TRBV12-3 or TRBV12-4 with TRBJ2-3; no clear D gene. The CDR3 runs 15 residues. V was pared by 7 bases and J by 0 bases, with 14 bases between. The CDR3 spells CASNSLVGSTDTQYF. DNA of the CDR3: TGTGCCAGCAACTCATTGGTTGGAAGCACAGATACGCAGTATTTT.

The V and J genes are TRBV24-1 and TRBJ1-5; TRBD1 is a possible D gene (5 bases). The V gene lost 9 bases and the J gene lost 6 bases, with 20 bases spanning the gap. CDR3 size: 15 residues. The V gene's germline CDR1 is KGHDR and CDR2 SFDVKD. For the CDR3, the DNA is TGTGCCACCGGGGAGAGAGGGGCCCCCGCTCAGCCCCAGCATTTT. It translates to CATGERGAPAQPQHF.

The chain couples TRBV13 to TRBJ2-7; 7 nucleotides align to TRBD1. The CDR3 length is 16 residues. The J segment lost 5 bases and the V segment lost 4 bases, leaving 14 bases of the junction unmatched. The V gene's germline CDR1 is PRHDT and CDR2 FYEKMQ (reference sequence). The CDR3 here is CASSSISETGSDEQYF. In nucleotides, the CDR3 is TGTGCCAGCAGCTCCATAAGTGAGACAGGGTCCGACGAGCAGTACTTC.

The chain combines TRBV28 with TRBJ2-5, with TRBD1 as a possible D gene (5 bases). This CDR3 spans 14 amino acids. V was cut by 2 bases and J by 6 bases, with 13 bases left in between. Looked up from germline, CDR1 is MDHEN and CDR2 is SYDVKM. The CDR3 here is CASSLSKGVQTQYF. As DNA, the CDR3 is TGTGCCAGCAGTTTAAGTAAAGGGGTCCAGACCCAGTACTTC.

This sequence joins TRBV9 and TRBJ2-1; perhaps D is TRBD1 or TRBD2 (7 bases each). Trimming cost V 3 bases and J 4 bases, with 14 bases left between them. Germline loops: CDR1 SGDLS, CDR2 YYNGEE. This CDR3 is 15 amino acids long. CDR3 sequence (DNA): TGTGCCAGCAGCGCAGGGGGGGCTAAGTACAATGAGCAGTTCTTC. It specifies CASSAGGAKYNEQFF.

Many counts were recorded for this clonotype. The chain employs TRBV4-1 and TRBJ1-2; no reliable D call. Per germline, CDR1 MGHRA and CDR2 YSYEKL. This CDR3 has 14 amino acids. Trimming took 1 base from V and 6 from J, leaving 12 bases between them. The CDR3 loop is CASSQGRVPDGYTF. In nucleotides, the CDR3 is TGCGCCAGCAGCCAAGGAAGGGTTCCGGATGGCTACACCTTC.

This clonotype was counted between two and nine times. The rearrangement links TRBV20-1 to TRBJ1-1; perhaps TRBD1 as D (6 bases). Trimming pared 6 bases from V and 5 bases from J, leaving 22 bases between. This CDR3 comprises 15 residues. Looked up from germline, CDR1 is DFQATT and CDR2 is SNEGSKA (reference sequence). The CDR3 loop reads CSARQARGAGTEAFF. The DNA for the CDR3 is TGCAGTGCGCGCCAGGCCCGGGGGGCAGGGACTGAAGCTTTCTTT.

The chain carries TRBV6-6 and TRBJ2-4, with 8 bases that match TRBD1. This CDR3 has 14 residues. The V gene's germline CDR1 is MNHNY and CDR2 SVGAGI (reference sequence). V lost 4 bases to trimming and J lost 6 bases; unmatched junction nucleotides: 5. The chain's CDR3 is CASSSQGAGNIQYF. The CDR3 DNA is TGTGCCAGCAGTTCCCAGGGGGCGGGAAACATTCAGTACTTC.

As regards this clonotype: A junction end diverges from the germline sequence, so it may reflect a read error. This chain joins TRBV7-2 and TRBJ1-5, with D possibly TRBD1 on 5 matching bases. The CDR3 spans 19 residues. Germline lookup yields CDR1 SGHTA and CDR2 FQGNSA. DNA for the CDR3: TGTGCCAGTAGCTTATATTTCCATCAGGGAGGGAGCGGCGGTCAGCCCCAGCATTTT. Its protein product is CASSLYFHQGGSGGQPQHF.

This clonotype turned up a few times. The chain couples TRBV7-2 to TRBJ2-3; 7 bases match TRBD2. Germline CDR1 and CDR2: SGHTA and FQGNSA. The V gene end was trimmed by 5 bases and the J gene end by 8 bases; junction bases not matched to a gene: 13. The CDR3 runs 15 residues. CDR3 coding DNA: TGTGCCAGCAGCGATCGTACAAGGAGCGGGGTTACGCAGTATTTT. This gives the protein CASSDRTRSGVTQYF.

Only a few counts were recorded for this clonotype. The CDR3, as DNA: TGCGCCAGCAGCCAAGATAACAGCTATGGCTACACCTTC. Translated: CASSQDNSYGYTF. The V gene is TRBV4-3, the J gene TRBJ1-2; D gene ambiguous. The V gene's germline CDR1 is LGHNA and CDR2 YSLEER. Trimming pared 0 bases from V and 4 bases from J, leaving 6 bases between. This CDR3 is built from 13 residues.

This clonotype was observed once. This sequence joins TRBV6-5 and TRBJ1-5; D gene ambiguous. The V end was cut by 4 bases, the J end by 6 bases, with 13 bases between. The CDR3 is made up of 14 amino acids. The germline V gene has CDR1 MNHEY and CDR2 SVGAGI. This chain's CDR3 is CASSSGLSGQPQHF. Here the CDR3 DNA reads TGTGCCAGCAGTTCGGGTTTATCGGGTCAGCCCCAGCATTTT.

This CDR3 is CASSVGYSSYEQYF. The CDR3 coding sequence is TGTGCCAGCAGCGTAGGGTACAGCTCCTACGAGCAGTACTTC. The chain uses TRBV9 and TRBJ2-7; D unresolved. Trimming took off 0 bases at V and 0 bases at J, with 7 bases between the two ends. CDR1 is SGDLS, CDR2 YYNGEE, per germline. The CDR3 loop spans 14 amino acids.

The chain employs TRBV20-1 and TRBJ2-4, with 9 bases fitting TRBD1. The CDR3 totals 15 residues. J was trimmed by 1 base and V by 5 bases; bases with no gene match: 6. Germline V gives CDR1 DFQATT, CDR2 SNEGSKA (reference sequence). CDR3 residues: CSAVTGGSAKNIQYF. CDR3 in DNA: TGCAGTGCTGTTACAGGGGGCTCGGCCAAAAACATTCAGTACTTC.

This clonotype was seen a few times. The chain recombines TRBV10-3 with TRBJ2-7; no clear D. Trimming removed 0 bases at V and 2 bases at J, with 11 bases between. The CDR3 length is 15 residues. Germline V gene lookup returns CDR1 ENHRY and CDR2 SYGVKD. This CDR3 reads CAISESQVDTYEQYF. The CDR3, as DNA: TGTGCCATCAGTGAGTCGCAGGTAGACACCTACGAGCAGTACTTC.

This chain connects TRBV7-2 to TRBJ2-5, with unresolved D. Between the trimmed V and J ends, which lost 4 bases and 11 bases, there was a span of 14 bases. Per the germline V gene, CDR1 is SGHTA and CDR2 is FQGNSA. The CDR3 extends over 12 amino acids. The CDR3 DNA reads as TGTGCCAGCAGCTCTCCATGGGATGAGCAGTACTTC. Its protein product is CASSSPWDEQYF.